Each of the 25 T cell receptor beta chains below was sequenced from the same sample in a study of OX40 agonist ivuxolimab in advanced cancers. Assay used: immunoSEQ multiplex PCR; TCRdb lists only in-frame clones, some missing. Here the sample spans about 81,000 clones, around 84% being singletons. The source was CD4+ or CD8+ T cells sorted from blood, collected in a trial of the OX40 agonist ivuxolimab. The receptors derive from an adult with an advanced solid tumor such as melanoma, head and neck, liver or kidney cancer.

The chain recombines TRBV6-5 with TRBJ1-2, with unresolved D. V lost 6 bases, J lost 4 bases, and 18 bases lay in between. This CDR3 region has 15 residues. From germline, CDR1 is MNHEY and CDR2 SVGAGI. The chain's CDR3 is CASRATVGGSYGYTF. Written as DNA, the CDR3 is TGTGCCAGCAGGGCCACTGTAGGCGGGAGCTATGGCTACACCTTC.

The chain is built from TRBV7-9 and TRBJ1-6; tentative D call: TRBD1 (5 bases). This CDR3 is 15 amino acids long. The V gene's germline CDR1 is SEHNR and CDR2 FQNEAQ (reference sequence). With 5 bases removed from V and 8 bases from J, the gap between germline ends came to 16 bases. The CDR3 sequence is CASSPRQLPDSPLHF. The CDR3 DNA is TGTGCCAGCAGCCCTAGACAGTTACCTGATTCACCCCTCCACTTT.

This clone was detected a few times. This chain links TRBV9 with TRBJ2-3; 11 bases agree with TRBD1. V dropped 3 bases and J dropped 10; count of bases not matched to a gene: 4. The CDR3 is 13 residues long. Germline lookup yields CDR1 SGDLS and CDR2 YYNGEE. CDR3 amino acids: CASSGDRGIAQYF. CDR3 nucleotide sequence: TGTGCCAGCAGCGGGGACAGGGGGATAGCGCAGTATTTT.

This clone appeared a few times. The V call is TRBV7-2, the J call TRBJ2-7; TRBD1 matches 8 bases. The J segment lost 9 bases and the V segment lost 5 bases, leaving 15 bases of the junction unmatched. The CDR3 loop spans 15 amino acids. Germline values: CDR1 SGHTA, CDR2 FQGNSA. CDR3 sequence (DNA): TGTGCCAGCAGCCCGGGACAGGTAGCGTCTACGCCGCAGTACTTC. This encodes CASSPGQVASTPQYF.

This chain uses TRBV6-1 with TRBJ2-1; D might be TRBD1 or TRBD2, each matching 5 bases. CDR1 and CDR2 (germline): MNHNS, SASEGT. V gave up 8 bases and J gave up 10 bases, with 21 bases separating them. The CDR3 runs 14 residues. CDR3 region: CASGFYGRGAEQFF. The CDR3 coding sequence is TGTGCCAGCGGATTCTACGGCCGGGGCGCGGAGCAGTTCTTC.

CDR3 bases: TGTGCCAGCAGCAGCCGACAGGGTGGAAATCAGCCCCAGCATTTT. Encoded protein: CASSSRQGGNQPQHF. The rearrangement joins TRBV5-5 to TRBJ1-5; 7 bases are a match to TRBD1. CDR1 and CDR2 (germline): SGHKS, YYEKEE (reference sequence). This CDR3 comprises 15 residues. Trimming cost V 4 bases and J 4 bases; bases outside gene matches: 8.

This clone was seen more than once but under ten times. The chain combines TRBV4-3 with TRBJ2-2; unclear D gene. The V gene lost 1 base and the J gene lost 5 bases, with 14 bases spanning the gap. CDR1 and CDR2 (germline): LGHNA, YSLEER. The CDR3 is made up of 16 amino acids. CDR3 coding DNA: TGCGCCAGCAGCCAAGGGGCGGACGGTGGGACCGGGGAGCTGTTTTTT. Protein: CASSQGADGGTGELFF.

The V and J genes are TRBV6-6 and TRBJ2-7, with TRBD2 matching over 8 bases. V was clipped by 2 bases and J by 6 bases; unmatched bases: 6. Germline CDR1 is MNHNY and CDR2 is SVGAGI (reference sequence). The CDR3 sequence is 14 residues long. The CDR3 protein is CASSYLTSGLEQYF. The CDR3 DNA reads as TGTGCCAGCAGTTACCTTACTAGCGGACTCGAGCAGTACTTC.

This clone was seen a few times. This rearrangement joins TRBV7-2 to TRBJ2-7; 7 bases are a match to TRBD1. The CDR3 has 14 residues. Trimming cost V 3 bases and J 12 bases; bases outside gene matches: 14. The germline gives CDR1 SGHTA, CDR2 FQGNSA. The CDR3, as DNA: TGTGCCAGCAGCTTGGCCCTACACCGGGACAGCTTGTACTTC. Translation: CASSLALHRDSLYF.

The chain links TRBV7-9 to TRBJ2-7; D uncertain. The CDR3 consists of 14 residues. V was shortened by 1 base and J by 5 bases, with 12 bases between the two germline ends. Germline CDR1 and CDR2: SEHNR and FQNEAQ (reference sequence). CDR3: CASSLGGRPHEQYV. The DNA of the CDR3 is TGTGCCAGCAGCTTAGGCGGCAGACCCCACGAGCAGTACGTC.

The V gene is TRBV14, the J gene TRBJ1-2; D is uncertain. This CDR3 comprises 14 residues. Germline CDR1 is SGHDN and CDR2 is FVKESK. V lost 1 base and J 2 bases, leaving 8 bases between the germline ends. The CDR3 coding sequence is TGTGCCAGCAGCCAAGTCAACAGCAACTATGGCTACACCTTC. This encodes CASSQVNSNYGYTF.

The DNA of the CDR3 is TGCAGCGTAGCCGGGGGGAGCTCCTACAATGAGCAGTTCTTC. Translation: CSVAGGSSYNEQFF. This rearrangement joins TRBV29-1 to TRBJ2-1; 7 positions agree with TRBD2. The germline CDR1 and CDR2 sequences are SQVTM and ANQGSEA. CDR3 length: 14 residues. The V and J ends lost 6 bases and 0 bases, in that order; junction bases with no gene match: 5.

This clone was seen a single time. The J gene is TRBJ2-1, the V gene TRBV15; D possibly corresponds to TRBD1 (6 bases). V was trimmed by 0 bases and J by 9 bases, leaving 9 bases between them. The V gene's germline CDR1 is LNHNV and CDR2 YYDKDF (reference sequence). This CDR3 comprises 13 residues. In nucleotides, the CDR3 is TGTGCCACCAGCAGAGAAGGGGGTACTGAGCAGTTCTTC. Translating gives CATSREGGTEQFF.

This chain links TRBV7-6 with TRBJ2-1; D uncertain. The V end lost 0 bases, the J end lost 9 bases, and 6 bases lay between the germline ends. Germline CDR1 and CDR2: SGHVS and FNYEAQ. The CDR3 length is 12 residues. CDR3 coding DNA: TGTGCCAGCAGCTTAGCGGGCGGTGAGCAGTTCTTC. Protein: CASSLAGGEQFF.

This chain joins TRBV2 and TRBJ2-1, with 13 bases aligning to TRBD2. V lost 6 bases and J lost 4; bases outside the gene matches: 0. The CDR3 runs to 14 residues. In germline, CDR1 is SNHLY, CDR2 FYNNEI. CDR3 region: CASRGLAGYNEQFF. CDR3 bases: TGTGCCAGCAGGGGACTAGCGGGATACAATGAGCAGTTCTTC.

The V call is TRBV7-9, the J call TRBJ2-1, with a possible D match to TRBD1 (5 bases). V dropped 8 bases and J dropped 8 bases, with 19 bases sitting between them. From germline, CDR1 is SEHNR and CDR2 FQNEAQ (reference sequence). The CDR3 contains 14 residues. The CDR3 sequence: CASARSDSAHEQFF. The CDR3 DNA follows: TGTGCCAGCGCCCGTTCTGACAGCGCCCATGAGCAGTTCTTC.

A remark on this clone: Germline and junction disagree at one end, which may indicate a read error. V usage is TRBV25-1 and J usage is TRBJ1-4; TRBD1 is a possible D gene (5 bases). The CDR3 has 15 residues. Germline assignment: CDR1 MGHDK and CDR2 SYGVNS. In DNA, the CDR3 is TGTGCCAGGGGGGTCAGTTGGGGAGGGAATGGAAAACTGTTTTTT. Its protein product is CARGVSWGGNGKLFF. The complete variable domain, with remaining parts taken from reference TRBV25-1 and TRBJ1-4, reads EADIYQTPRYLVIGTGKKITLECSQTMGHDKMYWYQQDPGMELHLIHYSYGVNSTEKGDLSSESTVSRIRTEHFPLTLESARPSHTSQYLCARGVSWGGNGKLFFGSGTQLSVL.

V gene TRBV20-1 combines with J gene TRBJ2-5; D call uncertain. Judging by the DNA end, TRBJ2-7 fits better; the J call may be wrong. Germline V lookup: CDR1 DFQATT, CDR2 SNEGSKA (reference sequence). This CDR3 contains 11 residues. The DNA of the CDR3 is TGCAGTCAAAAGGGATCCTACGAGCAGTACTTC. It translates to CSQKGSYEQYF.

In its sample, this clone is large. This sample also contains other DNA sequences that code for the same CDR3. The rearrangement links TRBV10-3 to TRBJ1-5, with D unclear. Per germline, CDR1 ENHRY and CDR2 SYGVKD. The CDR3 contains 15 residues. Trimming pared 4 bases from V and 0 bases from J, leaving 10 bases between. The DNA for the CDR3 is TGTGCCATCAGTGTCGGAGAGTATAGCAATCAGCCCCAGCATTTT. This translates into CAISVGEYSNQPQHF.

This chain links TRBV12-5 with TRBJ2-1; a weak D match, TRBD1 (6 bases). The CDR3 covers 14 residues. The V end was cut by 1 base, the J end by 10 bases, with 14 bases between. Germline-derived CDR1 and CDR2 are LGHNT and FRNRAP. The CDR3 here is CASGLESGVREQFF. CDR3 in DNA: TGTGCTAGTGGTTTGGAATCAGGGGTTCGGGAGCAGTTCTTC.

CDR3 protein: CASSDSWGANYGYTF. The CDR3 DNA sequence: TGTGCCAGCAGTGATTCGTGGGGGGCTAACTATGGCTACACCTTC. The chain links TRBV6-1 to TRBJ1-2; weak D call: TRBD1 (5 bases). The CDR3 has 15 residues. Germline assignment: CDR1 MNHNS and CDR2 SASEGT. V lost 3 bases, J lost 0 bases, and 11 bases lay in between.

CDR3 nucleotide sequence: TGTGCCAGCAGCCTTTTCGGAGTGGCGAATGAGCAGTTCTTC. Its translation is CASSLFGVANEQFF. The V call is TRBV14, the J call TRBJ2-1; D ambiguous. CDR1 and CDR2 from the germline V gene are SGHDN and FVKESK. V dropped 4 bases and J dropped 7 bases, with 14 bases sitting between them. The CDR3 length is 14 residues.

This sequence joins TRBV15 and TRBJ2-2; 9 bases fit TRBD1. Unmatched junction bases numbered 7, after V lost 4 bases and J lost 1 base. Germline CDR1 reads LNHNV; CDR2 reads YYDKDF (reference sequence). This CDR3 contains 17 residues. Here the CDR3 reads CATSTGLGQGNTGELFF. In nucleotides, the CDR3 is TGTGCCACCAGCACGGGGTTGGGACAGGGGAACACCGGGGAGCTGTTTTTT.

This clone occurred once. The chain couples TRBV14 to TRBJ1-4; no firm D call. V dropped 0 bases and J dropped 0 bases, with 5 bases sitting between them. CDR1 is SGHDN and CDR2 is FVKESK in the germline V gene. The CDR3 sequence is 15 residues long. The CDR3 sequence is CASSQERTTNEKLFF. The CDR3 bases are TGTGCCAGCAGCCAAGAAAGAACAACTAATGAAAAACTGTTTTTT.

With regard to this clone: The sample carries other DNA sequences with the same CDR3. The J gene is TRBJ2-3, the V gene TRBV28, with D possibly matching TRBD1 (5 bases). CDR3 length: 14 residues. The germline V gene encodes CDR1 MDHEN and CDR2 SYDVKM. V lost 4 bases and J lost 1, with 9 bases in between. CDR3 amino acids: CASSSLGGTDTQYF. The CDR3 nucleotides read TGTGCCAGCAGTTCATTAGGGGGCACAGATACGCAGTATTTT.